Listed here is a single T cell receptor (beta chain). This receptor's antigen is unknown. The input lacks base qualities; no much larger clone sits a single base away. The collaborating institutions used their own protocols to collect whole blood in K2EDTA tubes. For TCRbeta analysis, collaborators shipped samples as frozen whole blood, isolated PBMCs, or DNA extracted from either of those sample types. Taken from the germline V gene, the CDR1 and CDR2 loops are KGHSH and LQKENI. V is shortened by 3 bases, J by 2 bases, and the region joining them spans 12 bases. From its cysteine to its phenylalanine, the CDR3 spans 15 amino acids. Only the CDR3 DNA stays, 45 bases, in frame from base 1. TCRbeta CDR3 regions were amplified from genomic DNA using the immunoSEQ Assay, a bias-controlled multiplex PCR. On the study's bioinformatics: The number of nucleated cells in each sample was estimated from the amplification of reference gene primers within the assay. To quantify the absolute abundance of each unique TCRbeta CDR3 rearrangement, sequence reads were collapsed and filtered. For each sample, productive Simpson clonality was calculated as the square root of Simpson's diversity index over productive rearrangements. Drawn from immuneACCESS, this table holds only the in-frame rearrangements with V and J called that TCRdb kept. Clones are partly lost; checked studies trace under half to an unresolved V gene and leave the rest unexplained. V, J and clone size were drawn from that table, and D and trimming were deduced from the DNA. Counted in this sample were approximately 120,000 clones; around 74% of them appeared once. The ten largest clones take up around 5.2% of the sample.

The data were taken from a study of blood T cell repertoires in COVID-19 (dated by TCRdb to 2020 to 2021). Context from the whole study: The collaborator samples originated in the United States, Italy and Spain and spanned the acute and convalescent phases of COVID-19. A freely available public database, intended as a resource for researchers studying the immune response to SARS-CoV-2, is where the repertoires were released. A de-identified subject ID, COVID-19 status, age in years and sex were almost always included in the sample metadata. The dataset comprised deeply sampled blood TCRbeta repertoires from subjects exposed to, actively infected with, or recovered from COVID-19. Where available, HLA class I and class II types were obtained from metadata supplied by the sample provider rather than from assay-based typing. The material from the prospective study consisted of cDNA or gDNA derived from T cells, B-cell-depleted T cells, or PBMCs. The samples were drawn from the first 160 participants of the ongoing ImmuneRACE study and from over 950 subjects provided by 6 global collaborators. The study at large found these results: Clinical and demographic metadata were provided uncurated, with the amount varying by source and participant.

The sample taken for sequencing was peripheral blood. The receptor chain draws on TRBV18 and TRBJ2-3, with no confidently assigned D gene. The clonotype originates from a man aged 55 to 69 with acute or convalescent COVID-19. The nucleotide sequence is TGTGCCAGCTCACCGCGAACGGTTTCCACAGATACGCAGTATTTT. This codes for CASSPRTVSTDTQYF.